The entry below describes one T cell receptor (beta chain). Its specificity is not known. CDR3 length equals 15 residues. CDR1 is SNHLY, CDR2 FYNNEI, per germline. With 4 bases removed from V and 1 base from J, the gap between germline ends came to 13 bases. The data belong to a study of T cell responses to AZD1222 COVID-19 vaccine. General study results and limits: Baseline seropositives among AZD1222 recipients totaled only five to seven. Breadth and depth of Spike-specific TCRs rose after two AZD1222 doses. Clonal diversity may have been underestimated in mostly white British donors.

Clones were sequenced by immunoSEQ multiplex PCR, and TCRdb holds only the in-frame ones, with some missing. This sample has approximately 82,000 clones, with around 90% found just once. Samples with a second dose at about 4 or about 12 weeks were pooled together. The sequencing here drew on peripheral blood, taken 28 days after the second AZD1222 dose. The clonotype comes from an adult who received the AZD1222 COVID-19 vaccine. This chain joins TRBV2 and TRBJ1-2; D uncertain. CDR3 loop: CASSGALGDNYGYTF. The CDR3 region has the DNA TGTGCCAGCAGTGGGGCCTTAGGCGATAACTATGGCTACACCTTC.